Presented here are 11 T cell receptor beta chains from one specimen sequenced in a study of blood T cells in healthy people across ages. Primers used in a second PCR of roughly 7 to 11 cycles were a sample-barcoded 5' primer and a J-beta primer mix. Using its own MiXCR run on the 5' RACE reads, TCRdb lists one record per CDR3 protein. The data show about 1,000,000 distinct CDR3 sequences, with 45% seen just once and 18% held by the top ten. The sample consisted of blood. The source of these receptors is a woman in her sixties or seventies in good health.

The rearrangement links TRBV6-1 to TRBJ2-7, with 12 bases identical to TRBD1. The CDR3 length is 15 residues. The V segment lost 1 base and the J segment 5 bases; nucleotides outside the gene matches: 3. Germline V gives CDR1 MNHNS, CDR2 SASEGT. CDR3 DNA: TGTGCCAGCAGTGAAGGTGGGACAGGGGGCCACGAGCAGTACTTC. Encoded protein: CASSEGGTGGHEQYF.

V is TRBV7-2 and J is TRBJ2-7, with 11 bases fitting TRBD1. Germline V lookup: CDR1 SGHTA, CDR2 FQGNSA. J lost 6 bases, V lost 3 bases, and 4 bases had no gene match. This CDR3 contains 14 residues. The CDR3 coding sequence is TGTGCCAGCAGCTTGGACGGGACAGGGGGCGAGCAGTACTTC. Residues: CASSLDGTGGEQYF. Combining the CDR3 with reference TRBV7-2 and TRBJ2-7 gives the whole variable domain GAGVSQSPSNKVTEKGKDVELRCDPISGHTALYWYRQSLGQGLEFLIYFQGNSAPDKSGLPSDRFSAERTGGSVSTLTIQRTQQEDSAVYLCASSLDGTGGEQYFGPGTRLTVT.

The genes are TRBV25-1 and TRBJ1-1; 7 nucleotides line up with TRBD1. The length of the CDR3 is 14 residues. With V trimmed by 4 bases and J by 3 bases, 5 bases remained unmatched. Germline lookup yields CDR1 MGHDK and CDR2 SYGVNS. CDR3 DNA sequence: TGTGCCAGCAGTGTTAACAGGGGCTACACTGAAGCTTTCTTT. Amino acid sequence: CASSVNRGYTEAFF.

This clonotype was counted once. A read error may be the cause here, since a much bigger clone is one base away. Here the CDR3 reads CAIGGQPTDMQYF. The CDR3 DNA reads as TGTGCCATCGGGGGACAGCCAACAGATATGCAGTATTTT. The rearrangement uses TRBV10-3 and TRBJ2-3, with 7 bases fitting TRBD1. Germline V gene lookup returns CDR1 ENHRY and CDR2 SYGVKD. CDR3 length: 13 amino acids.

This clonotype was counted at least ten times. The chain uses TRBV9 and TRBJ2-1, with D unresolved. Trimming took off 4 bases at V and 5 bases at J, with 19 bases between the two ends. This CDR3 region has 16 residues. Germline V gene sequence: CDR1 SGDLS, CDR2 YYNGEE. This CDR3 reads CASSPWSVAANNEQFF. DNA for the CDR3: TGTGCCAGCAGCCCCTGGTCGGTAGCAGCAAACAATGAGCAGTTCTTC.

V usage is TRBV12-3 or TRBV12-4 and J usage is TRBJ1-6; TRBD1 matches 11 bases. The CDR3 loop spans 13 amino acids. V shed 7 bases and J 9 bases; nucleotides not matched to a gene: 2. Written as DNA, the CDR3 is TGTGCCAGCACCGGGACAGGGGGTTCACCCCTCCACTTT. Amino acids: CASTGTGGSPLHF.

This clonotype was picked up a small number of times. This chain uses TRBV27 with TRBJ2-1; a weak D match, TRBD2 (6 bases). Trimming shortened V by 1 base and J by 10 bases, and 17 bases separated the two germline ends. Germline V gives CDR1 MNHEY, CDR2 SMNVEV (reference sequence). The CDR3 consists of 15 residues. CDR3 sequence reads: CASSLFLRDSREQFF. CDR3 bases: TGTGCCAGCAGTTTATTCCTCAGGGACTCGCGGGAGCAGTTCTTC.

The chain uses TRBV15 and TRBJ2-1; tentative D call: TRBD2 (6 bases). The ends were cut back, 7 bases at V and 9 bases at J, with 13 bases in the middle. This CDR3 spans 12 amino acids. Germline CDR1 is LNHNV and CDR2 is YYDKDF (reference sequence). CDR3 bases: TGTGCCACCACGGGGACTCGGGCTGAGCAGTTCTTC. Residues: CATTGTRAEQFF.

This chain connects TRBV12-3 or TRBV12-4 to TRBJ2-5; TRBD2 is a possible D gene (5 bases). CDR3 length equals 15 residues. Trimming left V 1 base short and J 1 base short, with 10 bases between. CDR3 bases: TGTGCCAGCAGTTTAGGGTTCGGACTCCAAGAGACCCAGTACTTC. Its translation is CASSLGFGLQETQYF.

On this clonotype itself: Germline is not matched at one junction end, which may reflect a read error. The rearrangement joins TRBV2 to TRBJ2-3, with TRBD1 matching 10 bases. This CDR3 comprises 17 residues. Germline V lookup: CDR1 SNHLY, CDR2 FYNNEI. The CDR3 coding sequence is TGTGCCAGCAGTGATTCCCCGACAGGGGGCTTCACAGAGACGCAGTATTTT. The encoded protein is CASSDSPTGGFTETQYF.

The chain couples TRBV15 to TRBJ2-7, with a tentative D call TRBD1 (5 bases). Germline loops: CDR1 LNHNV, CDR2 YYDKDF (reference sequence). V lost 1 base and J lost 6, with 10 bases in between. The CDR3 is 13 amino acids. The CDR3 loop reads CATSRVVGAEQYF. The CDR3 coding sequence is TGTGCCACCAGCAGAGTAGTTGGGGCCGAGCAGTACTTC.